The 28 T cell receptor beta chains reported below all come from one sample, sequenced in a study of blood T cells in healthy people across ages (dated by TCRdb to 2013 to 2016). The library relied on 5' RACE. For sequencing, an Illumina HiSeq 2500 was employed. A second PCR of roughly 7 to 12 cycles was performed with a sample-barcoded 5' primer and a J-beta primer mix. The raw public reads went through TCRdb reprocessing: fastp at Q25, MiXCR clone calling, in-frame beta chains kept. Records with the same CDR3 protein are collapsed into one entry carrying the most frequent genes and DNA. The table for this sample lists hundreds of thousands of distinct CDR3 sequences; approximately 21% of them were counted only once. Around 3.4% of the sample goes to the ten largest clones. The sequenced sample was blood. Receptors were obtained from a man in his 70s in good health.

The chain joins TRBV20-1 to TRBJ2-2; D gene ambiguous. CDR3 size: 16 residues. The V gene's germline CDR1 is DFQATT and CDR2 SNEGSKA (reference sequence). The V and J ends lost 3 bases and 0 bases respectively, with 14 bases between them. The CDR3 bases are TGCAGTGCTAGGATAAGTTTCCCGGCGAACACCGGGGAGCTGTTTTTT. It is translated as CSARISFPANTGELFF.

V usage is TRBV7-3 and J usage is TRBJ2-2; no definite D call. This CDR3 is built from 15 residues. Trimming took 5 bases from V and 1 from J, leaving 11 bases between them. From germline, CDR1 is SGHTA and CDR2 FQGTGA. The CDR3 DNA reads as TGTGCCAGCAGCCCTTCGGCCGAGAACACCGGGGAGCTGTTTTTT. This gives the protein CASSPSAENTGELFF.

There are many counts of this clonotype. The chain uses TRBV9 and TRBJ2-1, with TRBD2 matching over 14 bases. CDR1 is SGDLS and CDR2 is YYNGEE in the germline V gene. This CDR3 has 17 residues. The ends lost 3 bases at V and 11 bases at J; junction bases unmatched: 13. In DNA form, the CDR3 reads TGTGCCAGCAGCGCTCATGCCGGGACTAGCGGGAGTTTTCAGCAGTTCTTC. Encoded protein: CASSAHAGTSGSFQQFF.

In regard to this clonotype: This may arise from a read error, as a much more abundant clone is one base away. The chain links TRBV10-3 to TRBJ2-1; D remains unclear. The J call may not be correct, given that the DNA end is closer to TRBJ2-5. The CDR3 runs 11 residues. In germline, CDR1 is ENHRY, CDR2 SYGVKD. The CDR3 coding sequence is TGTGCCATCAGTGCCGGAGAGACCCAGTACTTC. Translation: CAISAGETQYF.

This clonotype was seen more than once but under ten times. This chain joins TRBV11-2 and TRBJ2-3; TRBD2 aligns across 10 bases. This CDR3 contains 18 residues. Per germline, CDR1 SGHAT and CDR2 FQNNGV. The ends lost 2 bases at V and 4 bases at J; junction bases unmatched: 12. The CDR3 loop is CASSLLLAGLQSPDTQYF. CDR3 nucleotides: TGTGCCAGCAGCTTATTACTAGCGGGACTCCAATCGCCAGATACGCAGTATTTT.

The genes are TRBV20-1 and TRBJ2-1; the D gene is possibly TRBD2 (6 bases). Trimming shortened V by 6 bases and J by 3 bases, and 12 bases separated the two germline ends. CDR3 length equals 13 residues. Germline lookup yields CDR1 DFQATT and CDR2 SNEGSKA (reference sequence). The CDR3 here is CSAGGDGYNEQFF. The CDR3 DNA reads as TGCAGTGCCGGCGGGGACGGCTACAATGAGCAGTTCTTC.

This clonotype was found a few times. The V call is TRBV14, the J call TRBJ1-4; D gene unclear. V was clipped by 1 base and J by 7 bases, with 10 bases between them. Per germline, CDR1 SGHDN and CDR2 FVKESK. The CDR3 covers 14 residues. CDR3 sequence: CASSQGGLGEKLFF. The CDR3 DNA is TGTGCCAGCAGCCAAGGTGGTCTGGGTGAAAAACTGTTTTTT.

Only a few counts were recorded for this clonotype. The chain carries TRBV7-2 and TRBJ2-1; D might be TRBD2 (5 bases). The germline gives CDR1 SGHTA, CDR2 FQGNSA. Between the trimmed V and J ends, which lost 5 bases and 6 bases, there was a span of 11 bases. This CDR3 has 13 residues. CDR3 protein: CASSRPLVNEQFF. CDR3 DNA: TGTGCCAGCAGCAGGCCACTAGTCAATGAGCAGTTCTTC.

V and J are TRBV20-1 and TRBJ2-1; tentative D call: TRBD1 (5 bases). The V gene lost 2 bases and the J gene lost 8 bases, with 10 bases spanning the gap. CDR1 and CDR2 from the germline V gene are DFQATT and SNEGSKA (reference sequence). The CDR3 has 12 residues. CDR3 in DNA: TGCAGTGCTAGATCAGGGAACGATGAGCAGTTCTTC. This translates into CSARSGNDEQFF.

The CDR3 DNA reads TGTGCCAGCTCACCGGGACAGCCTAGCACAGATACGCAGTATTTT. Encoded protein: CASSPGQPSTDTQYF. The J gene is TRBJ2-3, the V gene TRBV18; 7 bases map to TRBD1. V trimming: 3 bases; J trimming: 0 bases; junction bases outside the gene matches: 3. Germline-derived CDR1 and CDR2 are KGHSH and LQKENI. The CDR3 is made up of 15 amino acids.

This clonotype was picked up a small number of times. The rearrangement uses TRBV7-8 and TRBJ2-2; TRBD1 might be the D (5 bases). The germline gives CDR1 SGHVS, CDR2 FQNEAQ. V lost 2 bases, J lost 7 bases, and 11 bases lay in between. The CDR3 consists of 14 residues. DNA for the CDR3: TGTGCCAGCAGCTTACATGGGGCGCTCGGGGAGCTGTTTTTT. This sequence encodes CASSLHGALGELFF.

There are a few counts of this clonotype. The chain employs TRBV13 and TRBJ1-4, with D uncertain. Germline V gene lookup returns CDR1 PRHDT and CDR2 FYEKMQ (reference sequence). V was cut by 5 bases and J by 2 bases, with 15 bases left in between. The length of the CDR3 is 16 residues. The CDR3: CASSPKGFATNEKLFF. The DNA of the CDR3 is TGTGCCAGCAGCCCCAAAGGCTTTGCGACTAATGAAAAACTGTTTTTT.

This clonotype has at least ten counts. The rearrangement links TRBV7-9 to TRBJ2-7, with 8 nucleotides matching TRBD1. The CDR3 runs 12 residues. Germline V CDR1 and CDR2: SEHNR, FQNEAQ (reference sequence). The CDR3 DNA reads as TGTGCGGTGACAGGGGAGAAAAACGAGCAGTACTTC. Amino acid sequence: CAVTGEKNEQYF.

The chain combines TRBV9 with TRBJ2-2; TRBD2 matches at 10 bases. This CDR3 has 14 residues. Germline V gives CDR1 SGDLS, CDR2 YYNGEE. V gave up 0 bases and J gave up 14 bases; unmatched junction bases: 7. The CDR3 DNA sequence: TGTGCCAGCAGCGTAGTGGTAGCGGGAGGAGGACTGTTTTTT. Translation: CASSVVVAGGGLFF. The complete variable domain, with remaining parts taken from reference TRBV9 and TRBJ2-2, reads DSGVTQTPKHLITATGQRVTLRCSPRSGDLSVYWYQQSLDQGLQFLIQYYNGEERAKGNILERFSAQQFPDLHSELNLSSLELGDSALYFCASSVVVAGGGLFFGEGSRLTVL.

This chain uses TRBV29-1 with TRBJ1-1; a possible D gene is TRBD1 (5 bases). This CDR3 region has 14 residues. V lost 8 bases and J lost 4, with 20 bases in between. From germline, CDR1 is SQVTM and CDR2 ANQGSEA. Written as DNA, the CDR3 is TGCAGCACACAGCGGCAGGGCCGGAGCACTGAAGCTTTCTTT. Encoded protein: CSTQRQGRSTEAFF.

The chain recombines TRBV15 with TRBJ2-5; TRBD1 agrees at 8 bases. The CDR3 loop spans 15 amino acids. Germline V gene data show CDR1 as LNHNV and CDR2 as YYDKDF (reference sequence). V shed 7 bases and J 5 bases; nucleotides not matched to a gene: 12. The CDR3 loop reads CATKLDRGVHETQYF. The CDR3 DNA is TGTGCCACCAAACTAGACAGGGGAGTCCACGAGACCCAGTACTTC.

The V gene is TRBV20-1, the J gene TRBJ2-3, with TRBD2 matching over 10 bases. This CDR3 is 14 amino acids long. Germline loops: CDR1 DFQATT, CDR2 SNEGSKA (reference sequence). Trimming at V came to 6 bases and at J to 1 base, leaving 4 bases not matched to a gene. CDR3 sequence: CSAASGRGTDTQYF. CDR3 coding DNA: TGCAGTGCCGCTAGCGGGAGAGGCACAGATACGCAGTATTTT.

In its sample, this clonotype was seen a few times. V is TRBV2 and J is TRBJ2-3; unclear D gene. Germline V gene sequence: CDR1 SNHLY, CDR2 FYNNEI. Trimming removed 0 bases at V and 0 bases at J, with 10 bases between. The CDR3 extends over 16 amino acids. The CDR3 DNA sequence: TGTGCCAGCAGTGAAGCGCTTCACGGGAGCACAGATACGCAGTATTTT. It encodes CASSEALHGSTDTQYF.

The chain has TRBV20-1 and TRBJ2-1; D call uncertain. In germline, CDR1 is DFQATT, CDR2 SNEGSKA (reference sequence). The CDR3 is 14 amino acids. V was trimmed by 3 bases and J by 2 bases, leaving 11 bases between them. The CDR3 spells CSASRSDTYNEQFF. The CDR3 bases are TGCAGTGCTAGTAGGAGCGACACCTACAATGAGCAGTTCTTC.

This clonotype showed up just a few times. V gene TRBV28 combines with J gene TRBJ2-1; D might be TRBD2 (6 bases). Germline V gene data show CDR1 as MDHEN and CDR2 as SYDVKM. V was shortened by 8 bases and J by 0 bases, with 11 bases between the two germline ends. This CDR3 has 14 residues. In nucleotides, the CDR3 is TGTGCCAGCCGGACGGGAGTCTCCTACAATGAGCAGTTCTTC. This encodes CASRTGVSYNEQFF.

In this sample, this clonotype turned up a few times. The chain joins TRBV29-1 to TRBJ2-1, with D perhaps being TRBD1 or TRBD2 (6 bases each). Looked up from germline, CDR1 is SQVTM and CDR2 is ANQGSEA. Trimming took off 7 bases at V and 3 bases at J, with 16 bases between the two ends. The CDR3 spans 14 residues. The CDR3 here is CSAEGDFLYNEQFF. The CDR3 nucleotides are TGCAGCGCCGAGGGGGACTTCCTCTACAATGAGCAGTTCTTC.

This clonotype was seen many times. J is TRBJ1-4 and V is TRBV10-3, with D possibly matching TRBD1 (5 bases). V was shortened by 10 bases and J by 0 bases, with 18 bases between the two germline ends. CDR1 is ENHRY and CDR2 is SYGVKD in the germline V gene. The CDR3 extends over 16 amino acids. The CDR3 is CATAPTAGATNEKLFF. CDR3 nucleotides: TGTGCCACCGCCCCGACCGCGGGGGCAACTAATGAAAAACTGTTTTTT.

A few counts support this clonotype. The chain links TRBV3-1 to TRBJ2-5, with 9 bases identical to TRBD1. With the DNA end fitting TRBJ2-7 better, the J assignment may be wrong. The germline gives CDR1 LGHDT, CDR2 YNNKEL (reference sequence). The CDR3 spans 16 residues. CDR3 sequence reads: CASSQEKGTGKDEQYF. CDR3 coding DNA: TGTGCCAGCAGCCAAGAAAAAGGGACAGGGAAGGACGAGCAGTACTTC.

A word on this clonotype: An end of the junction differs from the germline gene, which may be a read error. This sequence joins TRBV3-1 and TRBJ2-2; D is undetermined. CDR1 and CDR2 (germline): LGHDT, YNNKEL (reference sequence). The CDR3 has 13 residues. This CDR3 reads CACSQRNTGELFF. DNA of the CDR3: TGTGCCTGCAGCCAGCGGAACACCGGGGAGCTGTTTTTT.

Concerning this clonotype: A read error may produce the germline difference seen at one junction end. V is TRBV7-2 and J is TRBJ2-5; TRBD1 aligns across 9 bases. In germline, CDR1 is SGHTA, CDR2 FQGNSA. The CDR3 consists of 16 residues. The CDR3 region is CASSLAWDRVQETQNF. The CDR3 DNA reads TGTGCCAGCAGCTTAGCCTGGGACAGGGTTCAAGAGACCCAGAACTTC.

As for this clonotype: The missing conserved phenylalanine or tryptophan at the end of this CDR3 makes a read error likely. This rearrangement joins TRBV20-1 to TRBJ2-7; tentative D call: TRBD2 (5 bases). Trimming left V 1 base short and J 2 bases short, with 18 bases between. The CDR3 is made up of 16 amino acids. In germline, CDR1 is DFQATT, CDR2 SNEGSKA (reference sequence). The DNA for the CDR3 is TGCAGTGCTAGAGGTAGAAGAGGAGGAGATGCCTACGAGCAGTACCTC. Translation: CSARGRRGGDAYEQYL.

J is TRBJ2-7 and V is TRBV28, with D possibly TRBD1 on 6 matching bases. Germline lookup yields CDR1 MDHEN and CDR2 SYDVKM. The V end was cut by 4 bases, the J end by 4 bases, with 17 bases between. This CDR3 has 15 residues. The CDR3 loop reads CASSSARDMGYEQYF. CDR3 sequence (DNA): TGTGCCAGCAGTTCTGCCCGGGACATGGGATACGAGCAGTACTTC.

The table lists this clonotype with many counts. CDR3: CSAREASHHIQYF. CDR3 DNA: TGCAGTGCTAGAGAGGCTAGTCACCACATTCAGTACTTC. J is TRBJ2-4 and V is TRBV20-1; D unclear. V was clipped by 0 bases and J by 8 bases, with 11 bases between them. This CDR3 region has 13 residues. CDR1 and CDR2 from the germline V gene are DFQATT and SNEGSKA (reference sequence).